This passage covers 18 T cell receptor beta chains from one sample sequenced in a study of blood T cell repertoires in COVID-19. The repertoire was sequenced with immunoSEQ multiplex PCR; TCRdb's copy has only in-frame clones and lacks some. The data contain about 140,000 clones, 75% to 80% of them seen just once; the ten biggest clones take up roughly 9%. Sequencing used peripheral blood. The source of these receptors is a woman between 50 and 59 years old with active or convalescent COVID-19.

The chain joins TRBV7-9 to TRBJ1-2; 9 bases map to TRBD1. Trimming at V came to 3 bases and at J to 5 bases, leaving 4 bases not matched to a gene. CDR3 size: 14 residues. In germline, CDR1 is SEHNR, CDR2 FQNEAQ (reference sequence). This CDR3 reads CASSFSDRGYGYTF. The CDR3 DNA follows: TGTGCCAGCAGCTTTTCGGACAGGGGATATGGCTACACCTTC.

CDR3 amino acids: CASNPRRGGQQETQYF. CDR3 sequence (DNA): TGTGCCAGCAACCCTCGGAGGGGAGGGCAACAAGAGACCCAGTACTTC. The J gene is TRBJ2-5, the V gene TRBV7-2, with 7 nucleotides matching TRBD2. The germline gives CDR1 SGHTA, CDR2 FQGNSA. V was clipped by 7 bases and J by 2 bases; unmatched bases: 13. This CDR3 is 16 amino acids long.

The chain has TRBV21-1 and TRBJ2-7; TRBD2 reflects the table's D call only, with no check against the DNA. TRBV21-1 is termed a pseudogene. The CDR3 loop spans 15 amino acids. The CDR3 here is CASSDNRDYTYEQYF. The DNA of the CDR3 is TGTGCCAGCAGCGACAACCGGGACTACACCTACGAGCAGTACTTC.

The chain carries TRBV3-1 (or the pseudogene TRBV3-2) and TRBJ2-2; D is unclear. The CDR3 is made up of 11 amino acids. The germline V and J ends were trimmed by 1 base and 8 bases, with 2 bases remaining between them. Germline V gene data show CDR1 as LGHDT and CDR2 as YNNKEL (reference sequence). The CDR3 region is CASSQAGELFF. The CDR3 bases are TGTGCCAGCAGCCAAGCGGGGGAGCTGTTTTTT.

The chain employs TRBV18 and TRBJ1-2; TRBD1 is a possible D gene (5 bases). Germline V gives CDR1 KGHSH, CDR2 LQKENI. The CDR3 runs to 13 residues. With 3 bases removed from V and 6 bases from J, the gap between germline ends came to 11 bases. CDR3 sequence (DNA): TGTGCCAGCTCACCCCGGACATTTGATGGCTACACCTTC. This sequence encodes CASSPRTFDGYTF.

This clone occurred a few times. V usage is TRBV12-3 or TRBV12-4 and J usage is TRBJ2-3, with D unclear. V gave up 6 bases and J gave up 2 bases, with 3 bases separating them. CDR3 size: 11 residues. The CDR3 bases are TGTGCCAGCAGCAACACAGATACGCAGTATTTT. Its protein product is CASSNTDTQYF.

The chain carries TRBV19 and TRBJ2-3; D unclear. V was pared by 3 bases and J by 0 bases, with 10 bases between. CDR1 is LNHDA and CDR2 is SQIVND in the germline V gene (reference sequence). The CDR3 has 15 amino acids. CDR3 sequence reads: CASSISHPSTDTQYF. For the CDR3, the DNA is TGTGCCAGTAGTATCTCACACCCTAGCACAGATACGCAGTATTTT.

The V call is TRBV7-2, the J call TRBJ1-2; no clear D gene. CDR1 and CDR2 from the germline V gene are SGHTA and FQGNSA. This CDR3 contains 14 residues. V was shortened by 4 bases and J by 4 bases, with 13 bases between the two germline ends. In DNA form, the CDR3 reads TGTGCCAGCAGCTACCTCCGGGTGATCTATGGCTACACCTTC. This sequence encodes CASSYLRVIYGYTF.

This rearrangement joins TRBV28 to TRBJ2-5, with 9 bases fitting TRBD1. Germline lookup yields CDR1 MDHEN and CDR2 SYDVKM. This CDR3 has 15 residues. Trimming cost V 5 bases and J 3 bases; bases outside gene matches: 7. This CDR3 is CASSLTTGGEETQYF. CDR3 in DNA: TGTGCCAGCAGTCTAACGACAGGGGGAGAAGAGACCCAGTACTTC. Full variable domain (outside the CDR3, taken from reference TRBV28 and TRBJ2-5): DVKVTQSSRYLVKRTGEKVFLECVQDMDHENMFWYRQDPGLGLRLIYFSYDVKMKEKGDIPEGYSVSREKKERFSLILESASTNQTSMYLCASSLTTGGEETQYFGPGTRLLVL.

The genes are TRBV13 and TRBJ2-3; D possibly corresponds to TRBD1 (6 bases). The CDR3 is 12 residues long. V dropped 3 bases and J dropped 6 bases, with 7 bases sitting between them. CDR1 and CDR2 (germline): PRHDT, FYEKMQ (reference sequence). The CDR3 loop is CASSFQGDTQYF. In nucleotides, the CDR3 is TGTGCCAGCAGCTTTCAGGGGGATACGCAGTATTTT.

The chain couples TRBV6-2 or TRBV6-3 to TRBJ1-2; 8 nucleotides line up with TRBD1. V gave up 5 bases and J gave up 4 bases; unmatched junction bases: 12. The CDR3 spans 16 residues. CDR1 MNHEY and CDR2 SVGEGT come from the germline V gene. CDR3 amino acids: CASSPGLWTGSYGYTF. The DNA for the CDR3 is TGTGCCAGCAGTCCCGGCCTATGGACAGGGAGCTATGGCTACACCTTC.

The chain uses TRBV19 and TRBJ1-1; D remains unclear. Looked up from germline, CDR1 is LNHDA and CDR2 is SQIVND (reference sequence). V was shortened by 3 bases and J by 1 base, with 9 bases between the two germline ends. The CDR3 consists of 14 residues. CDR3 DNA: TGTGCCAGTAGTATTTGGCAGGAGAACACTGAAGCTTTCTTT. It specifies CASSIWQENTEAFF.

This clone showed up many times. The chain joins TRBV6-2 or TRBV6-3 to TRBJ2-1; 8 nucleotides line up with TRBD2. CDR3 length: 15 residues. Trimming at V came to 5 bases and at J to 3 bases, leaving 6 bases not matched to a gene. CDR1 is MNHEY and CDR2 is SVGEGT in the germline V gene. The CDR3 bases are TGTGCCAGCAGTACCCTTAGCGGGGTCTACAATGAGCAGTTCTTC. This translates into CASSTLSGVYNEQFF.

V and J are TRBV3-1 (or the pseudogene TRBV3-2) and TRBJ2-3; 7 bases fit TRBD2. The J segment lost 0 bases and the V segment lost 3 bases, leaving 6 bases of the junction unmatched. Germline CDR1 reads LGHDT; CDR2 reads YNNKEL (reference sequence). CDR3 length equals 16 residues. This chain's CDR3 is CASSHWRELSTDTQYF. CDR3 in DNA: TGTGCCAGCAGCCATTGGCGGGAGTTGAGCACAGATACGCAGTATTTT.

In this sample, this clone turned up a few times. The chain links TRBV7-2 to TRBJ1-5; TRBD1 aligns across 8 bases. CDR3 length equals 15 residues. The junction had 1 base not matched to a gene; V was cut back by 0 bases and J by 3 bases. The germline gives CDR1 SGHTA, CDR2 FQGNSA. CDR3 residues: CASSLAGQVNQPQHF. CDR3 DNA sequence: TGTGCCAGCAGCTTAGCGGGACAGGTCAATCAGCCCCAGCATTTT.

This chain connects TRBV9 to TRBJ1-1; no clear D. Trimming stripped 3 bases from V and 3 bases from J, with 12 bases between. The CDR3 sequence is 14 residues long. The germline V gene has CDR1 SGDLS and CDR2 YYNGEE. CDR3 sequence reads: CASSASGRDTEAFF. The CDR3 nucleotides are TGTGCCAGCAGCGCGTCGGGGAGGGACACTGAAGCTTTCTTT.

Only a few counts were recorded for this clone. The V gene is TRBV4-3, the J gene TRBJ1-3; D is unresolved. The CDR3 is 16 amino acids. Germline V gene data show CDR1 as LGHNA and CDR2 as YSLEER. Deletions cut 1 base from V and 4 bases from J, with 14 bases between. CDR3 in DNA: TGCGCCAGCAGCCAAGTACCGTCCCTCGAGGGAAACACCATATATTTT. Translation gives CASSQVPSLEGNTIYF.

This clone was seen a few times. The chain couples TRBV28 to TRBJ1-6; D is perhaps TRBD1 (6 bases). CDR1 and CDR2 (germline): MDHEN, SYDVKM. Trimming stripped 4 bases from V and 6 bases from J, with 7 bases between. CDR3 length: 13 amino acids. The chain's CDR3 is CASSYRVNSPLHF. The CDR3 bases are TGTGCCAGCAGTTACAGGGTTAATTCACCCCTCCACTTT.